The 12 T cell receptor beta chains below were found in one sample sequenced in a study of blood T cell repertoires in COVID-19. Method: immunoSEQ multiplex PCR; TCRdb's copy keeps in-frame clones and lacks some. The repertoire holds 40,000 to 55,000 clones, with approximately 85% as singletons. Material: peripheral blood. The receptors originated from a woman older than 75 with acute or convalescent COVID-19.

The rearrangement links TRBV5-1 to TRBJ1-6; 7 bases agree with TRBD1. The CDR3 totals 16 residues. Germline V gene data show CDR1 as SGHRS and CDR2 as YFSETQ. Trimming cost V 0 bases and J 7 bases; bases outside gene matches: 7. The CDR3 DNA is TGCGCCAGCAGCTTGGAAAACAGGGGTCAGAATTCACCCCTCCACTTT. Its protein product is CASSLENRGQNSPLHF.

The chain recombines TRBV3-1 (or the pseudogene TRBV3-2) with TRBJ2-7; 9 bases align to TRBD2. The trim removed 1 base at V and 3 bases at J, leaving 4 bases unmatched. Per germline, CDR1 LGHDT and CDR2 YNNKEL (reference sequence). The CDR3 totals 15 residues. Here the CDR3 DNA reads TGTGCCAGCAGCCAAGGGCGGGAGGGCTTCTACGAGCAGTACTTC. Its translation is CASSQGREGFYEQYF.

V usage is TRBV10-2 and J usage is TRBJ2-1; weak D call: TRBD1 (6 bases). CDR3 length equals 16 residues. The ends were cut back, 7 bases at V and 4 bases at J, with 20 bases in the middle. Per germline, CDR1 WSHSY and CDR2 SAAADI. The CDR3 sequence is CASIQGNPLRYNEQFF. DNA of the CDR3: TGCGCCAGCATCCAGGGGAACCCCCTTAGATACAATGAGCAGTTCTTC.

CDR3 in amino acids: CASSQWGQGMNTEAFF. CDR3 DNA sequence: TGCGCCAGCAGCCAGTGGGGCCAGGGCATGAACACTGAAGCTTTCTTT. The chain has TRBV4-1 and TRBJ1-1; the D gene is possibly TRBD1 (5 bases). Germline-derived CDR1 and CDR2 are MGHRA and YSYEKL. The CDR3 runs 16 residues. Trimming cost V 3 bases and J 0 bases, with 14 bases left between them.

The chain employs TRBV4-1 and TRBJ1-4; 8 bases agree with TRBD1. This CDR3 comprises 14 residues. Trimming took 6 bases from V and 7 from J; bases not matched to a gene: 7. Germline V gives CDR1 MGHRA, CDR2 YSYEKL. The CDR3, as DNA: TGCGCCAGCAGTCGCGGGACAGGCGTTGAAAAACTGTTTTTT. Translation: CASSRGTGVEKLFF.

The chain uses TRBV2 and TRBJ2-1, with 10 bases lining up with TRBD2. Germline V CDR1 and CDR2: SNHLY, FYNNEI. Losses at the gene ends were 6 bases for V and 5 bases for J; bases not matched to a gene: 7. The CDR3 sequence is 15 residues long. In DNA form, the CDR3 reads TGTGCCAGCAGGCGGGGACTAGCGCGCAACAATGAGCAGTTCTTC. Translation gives CASRRGLARNNEQFF.

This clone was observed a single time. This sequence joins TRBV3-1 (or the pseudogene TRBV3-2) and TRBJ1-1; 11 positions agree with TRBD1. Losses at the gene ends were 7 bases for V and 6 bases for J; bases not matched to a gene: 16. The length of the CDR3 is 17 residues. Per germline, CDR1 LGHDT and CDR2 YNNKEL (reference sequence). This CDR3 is CASTLAGQGAMGAEAFF. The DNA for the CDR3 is TGTGCCAGCACCCTCGCAGGACAGGGGGCTATGGGGGCTGAAGCTTTCTTT.

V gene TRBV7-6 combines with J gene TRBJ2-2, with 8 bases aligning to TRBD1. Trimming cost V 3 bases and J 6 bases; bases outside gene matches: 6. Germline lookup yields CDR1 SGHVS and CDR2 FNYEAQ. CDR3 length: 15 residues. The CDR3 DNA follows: TGTGCCAGCAGCTTTGGGCAGGGGGCGTCCGGGGAGCTGTTTTTT. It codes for CASSFGQGASGELFF.

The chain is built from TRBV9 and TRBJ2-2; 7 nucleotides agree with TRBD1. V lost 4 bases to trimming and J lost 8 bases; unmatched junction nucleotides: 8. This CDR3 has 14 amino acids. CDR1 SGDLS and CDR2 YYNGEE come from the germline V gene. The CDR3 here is CASSFRQGAGELFF. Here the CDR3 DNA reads TGTGCCAGCAGCTTTAGACAGGGTGCTGGGGAGCTGTTTTTT.

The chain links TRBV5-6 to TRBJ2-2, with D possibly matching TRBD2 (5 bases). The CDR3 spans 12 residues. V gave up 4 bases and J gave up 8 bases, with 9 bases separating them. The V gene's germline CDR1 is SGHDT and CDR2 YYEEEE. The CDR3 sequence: CASSLGEGELFF. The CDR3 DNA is TGTGCCAGCAGCCTTGGGGAGGGGGAGCTGTTTTTT.

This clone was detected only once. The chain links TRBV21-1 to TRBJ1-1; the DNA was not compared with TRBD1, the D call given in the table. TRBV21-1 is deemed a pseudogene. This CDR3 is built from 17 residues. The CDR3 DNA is TGTGCCAGCAGCGGTCAATGGGGCCCAGGAATGAACACTGAAGCTTTCTTT. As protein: CASSGQWGPGMNTEAFF.

The CDR3 reads CASSLEPSEKLFF. DNA for the CDR3: TGCGCCAGCAGCTTGGAGCCGAGCGAAAAACTGTTTTTT. The chain employs TRBV5-1 and TRBJ1-4; no definite D call. This CDR3 is 13 amino acids long. Deletions cut 0 bases from V and 8 bases from J, with 8 bases between. CDR1 and CDR2 from the germline V gene are SGHRS and YFSETQ.